Sequencing of this T cell receptor (beta chain) was carried out in a study of blood T cell repertoires in COVID-19. On the study more broadly: The United States, Italy and Spain provided the acute and convalescent COVID-19 samples. Sample material is recorded as cDNA or gDNA derived from T cells, B-cell-depleted T cells, or PBMCs.

The sample holds one count of this clone. Source study methods: Nucleated cell counts were estimated from reference gene primer amplification. Using immunoSEQ multiplex PCR, the repertoire was profiled, and TCRdb retains in-frame clones only, with some absent. V, J and clone size are those of that table, while D and trimming were read from the DNA. The sample consists of 90,000 or so clones, around 72% of them appearing once. Sequencing was performed on peripheral blood. The sequence was collected from a woman of 80 years or more with acute or convalescent COVID-19.

The CDR3 here is CASREDRGAFETQYF. CDR3 DNA sequence: TGTGCCAGCAGAGAGGACAGGGGTGCTTTCGAGACCCAGTACTTC. The V call is TRBV2, the J call TRBJ2-5, with 9 bases identical to TRBD1. V shed 6 bases and J 5 bases; nucleotides not matched to a gene: 10. Germline V CDR1 and CDR2: SNHLY, FYNNEI. CDR3 length: 15 amino acids.